This T cell receptor beta chain comes out of a study of CD8+ T cells in alopecia areata (dated by TCRdb to the late 2010s). Study-level background: The treated patients took part in an open-label pilot trial in which moderate-to-severe alopecia areata was treated with oral tofacitinib at 5 to 10 mg twice daily. Tofacitinib was administered for 6 to 18 months, and 6 months of follow-up off drug were then conducted to assess delayed response and recurrence. Disease severity in treated patients was measured with the SALT score, which quantifies the percentage of affected scalp surface area. High-throughput TCRbeta sequencing was used to examine T cell clonal expansion in alopecia areata in both the C3H/HeJ mouse model and human patients. On the human side, TCRbeta sequencing was run on scalp tissue and on sorted CD4+ and CD8+ peripheral blood T cells from healthy controls and from alopecia areata patients with either patchy or totalis/universalis disease. Patients on tofacitinib were biopsied at baseline and after 4 and 24 weeks of treatment, and several of the patients also had a later scalp biopsy. Clonality in the scalp was compared among normal scalp (n=4), patchy alopecia areata scalp (n=8), and alopecia totalis/universalis scalp (n=8). RNA was obtained with the PAXgene miRNA kit for fixed scalp, the miRNeasy kit for PBMCs, and the RNeasy kit for mouse skin. TCRbeta CDR3 regions were amplified by immunoSEQ multiplex PCR using 35 Vbeta forward and 13 Jbeta reverse primers.

What the research found in general, with its limitations: During tofacitinib treatment, many expanded lesional clones remained in scalp and blood, and this persistence may partly explain relapse after treatment is stopped. TCR sequences shared between patients were less clear than in mice, possibly partly because of HLA diversity in the patient population. Scalp clonality and the number of expanded CD8+ clones among the top 100 scalp clones were significantly decreased by tofacitinib. Higher clonality and more expanded CD8+ clones were observed in lesional scalp than in normal scalp, particularly in alopecia totalis/universalis, a finding suggestive of antigenic drive. Because the treated cohort was small and had just a single nonresponder, larger studies are needed to establish links between baseline CD8+ expansion and response. Unlike mouse skin, where gammadelta T cells dominate, normal human skin contains resident alphabeta T cells that get sequenced too, which complicates analysis of the scalp TCR repertoire.

In the germline V gene (reference sequence), CDR1 corresponds to GTSNPN and CDR2 to SVGIG. Including cysteine and phenylalanine, the CDR3 has 11 amino acids. Just CDR3 DNA is preserved here, 33 bases in frame from base 1. V and J are truncated by 3 bases and 2 bases respectively, leaving an intervening sequence of 4 bases. In the paper's terms, the time point label means: about 4 weeks on oral tofacitinib. The sample's treatment or condition, from its label and the paper: oral pan-JAK inhibitor, 5-10 mg twice daily. From alopecia areata patients, peripheral blood was collected along with lesional scalp punch biopsies. PBMCs were isolated by density centrifugation and stained for CD3, CD4 and CD8, and CD4+ and CD8+ T cells were sorted on a FACSAria. On this clone itself: The antigen it recognizes is unknown. Base qualities are missing; no much larger clone stands one base away.

Library method: the immunoSEQ multiplex PCR assay. RNA was extracted from all samples and reverse transcribed into cDNA as template for TCR sequencing. First-strand cDNA was synthesized with SuperScript III using a 2:1 mix of oligo-dT and random hexamers. A synthetic immune receptor repertoire was used to gauge amplification bias, and whatever bias remained was removed computationally. Concerning the study's data processing: Raw reads were preprocessed to remove errors, and CDR3 was defined according to IMGT conventions as the region from the conserved cysteine to phenylalanine. Clonality was computed by normalizing Shannon entropy by log2 of the number of productive unique TCRs and subtracting the result from 1. Whether scalp clones were CD4 or CD8 was inferred by matching scalp TCRbeta sequences against CD4 and CD8 repertoires sorted from blood. Imported from immuneACCESS, the table was reduced by TCRdb to in-frame sequences with V and J called. These copies leave out some clones; in studies compared against another copy, an unresolved V gene accounts for under half, and the cause of the remainder is not known. V and J calls plus clone size are reproduced from that table; the DNA served to infer D and trimming. The sample table records approximately 200,000 clones; 45% to 75% of these occur just once. Around 3% of the sample is held by the ten biggest clonotypes.

Here the sequenced sample was CD4+ T cells sorted from blood, taken at week 4, from a patient treated with tofacitinib. The chain links TRBV30 with TRBJ1-2, with the D gene call left open. The sequence derives from a human donor with alopecia areata. The nucleotide sequence is TGTGCCTGGAGGACCAACTATGGCTACACCTTC. Translated, this is CAWRTNYGYTF.